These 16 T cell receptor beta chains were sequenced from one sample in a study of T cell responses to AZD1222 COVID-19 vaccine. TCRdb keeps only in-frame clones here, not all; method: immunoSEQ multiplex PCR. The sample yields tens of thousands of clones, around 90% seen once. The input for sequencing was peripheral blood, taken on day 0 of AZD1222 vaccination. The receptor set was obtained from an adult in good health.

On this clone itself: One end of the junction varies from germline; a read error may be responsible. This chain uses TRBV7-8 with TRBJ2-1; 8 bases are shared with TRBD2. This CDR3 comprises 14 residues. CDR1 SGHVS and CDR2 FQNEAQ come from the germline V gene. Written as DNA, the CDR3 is TGTGCCAGCAGCTTAGAGAACCATAGCGGGGCCCGAATCTTC. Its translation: CASSLENHSGARIF.

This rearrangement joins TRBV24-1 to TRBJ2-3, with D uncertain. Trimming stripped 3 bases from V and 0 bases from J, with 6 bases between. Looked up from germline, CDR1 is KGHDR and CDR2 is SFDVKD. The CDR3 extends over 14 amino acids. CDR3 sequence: CATSDPSSTDTQYF. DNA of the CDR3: TGTGCCACCAGTGATCCGTCAAGCACAGATACGCAGTATTTT.

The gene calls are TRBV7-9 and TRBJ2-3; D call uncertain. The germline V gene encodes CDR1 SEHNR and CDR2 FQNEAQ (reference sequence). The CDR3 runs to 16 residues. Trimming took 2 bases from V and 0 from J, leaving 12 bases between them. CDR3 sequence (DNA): TGTGCCAGCAGCTTATGGGTTGCGGCTAGCACAGATACGCAGTATTTT. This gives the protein CASSLWVAASTDTQYF.

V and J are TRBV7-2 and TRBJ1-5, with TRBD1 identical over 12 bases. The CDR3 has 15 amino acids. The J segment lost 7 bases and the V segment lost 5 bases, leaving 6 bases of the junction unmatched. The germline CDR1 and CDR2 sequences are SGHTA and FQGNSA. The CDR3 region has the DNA TGTGCCAGCAGCCACACCGGGACAGGGGGCCAGCCCCAGCATTTT. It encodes CASSHTGTGGQPQHF.

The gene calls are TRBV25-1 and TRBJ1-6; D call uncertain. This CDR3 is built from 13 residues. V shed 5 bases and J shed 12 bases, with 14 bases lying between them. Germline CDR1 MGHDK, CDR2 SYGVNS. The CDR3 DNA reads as TGTGCCAGCAGTTCTAGAGACTCGGGACCCCTCCACTTT. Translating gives CASSSRDSGPLHF.

In nucleotides, the CDR3 is TGTGCCAGCAGTGATCCTGCGGGAGGGGATACGCAGTATTTT. Protein product: CASSDPAGGDTQYF. The chain carries TRBV2 and TRBJ2-3; TRBD2 matches 9 bases. The V segment lost 3 bases and the J segment 6 bases; nucleotides outside the gene matches: 4. Germline V CDR1 and CDR2: SNHLY, FYNNEI. The CDR3 spans 14 residues.

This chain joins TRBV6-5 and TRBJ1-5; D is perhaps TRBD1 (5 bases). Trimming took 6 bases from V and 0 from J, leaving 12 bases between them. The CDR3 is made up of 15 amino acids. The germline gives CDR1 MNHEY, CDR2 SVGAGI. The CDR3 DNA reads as TGTGCCAGCAGCCTTCAGGGAGTTAGCAATCAGCCCCAGCATTTT. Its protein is CASSLQGVSNQPQHF.

CDR3 bases: TGTGCCAGTTGGGGGGCAGCAAAATTCTATGGCTACACCTTC. It is translated as CASWGAAKFYGYTF. V usage is TRBV19 and J usage is TRBJ1-2, with D possibly being TRBD1 (6 bases). V gave up 8 bases and J gave up 4 bases, with 17 bases separating them. Germline V gene sequence: CDR1 LNHDA, CDR2 SQIVND (reference sequence). The CDR3 length is 14 residues.

CDR3 DNA: TGTGCCAGCTCACCTCCAGGGTTAAGCAATACGCAGTATTTT. Its protein is CASSPPGLSNTQYF. The chain links TRBV6-5 to TRBJ2-3; maybe TRBD1 (5 bases). V was trimmed by 8 bases and J by 7 bases, leaving 19 bases between them. The CDR3 totals 14 residues. Per the germline V gene, CDR1 is MNHEY and CDR2 is SVGAGI.

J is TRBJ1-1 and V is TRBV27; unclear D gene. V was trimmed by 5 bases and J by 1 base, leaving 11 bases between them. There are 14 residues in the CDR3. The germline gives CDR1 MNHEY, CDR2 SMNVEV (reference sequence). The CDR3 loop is CASSIRASNTEAFF. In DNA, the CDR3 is TGTGCCAGCAGTATCCGGGCCTCGAACACTGAAGCTTTCTTT.

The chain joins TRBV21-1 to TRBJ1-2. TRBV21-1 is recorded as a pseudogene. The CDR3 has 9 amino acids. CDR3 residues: CPGLSGYTF. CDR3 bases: TGCCCGGGGCTATCTGGCTACACCTTC.

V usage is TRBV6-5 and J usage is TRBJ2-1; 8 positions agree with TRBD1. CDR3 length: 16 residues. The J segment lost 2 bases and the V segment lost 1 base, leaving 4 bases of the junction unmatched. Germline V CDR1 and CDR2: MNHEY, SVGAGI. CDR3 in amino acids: CASSYLSQGAYNEQFF. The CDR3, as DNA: TGTGCCAGCAGTTACTTATCACAGGGGGCCTACAATGAGCAGTTCTTC.

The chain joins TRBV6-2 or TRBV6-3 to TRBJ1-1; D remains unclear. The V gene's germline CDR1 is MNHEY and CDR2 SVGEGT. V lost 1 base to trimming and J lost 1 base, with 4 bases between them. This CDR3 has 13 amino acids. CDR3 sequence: CASSYFPNTEAFF. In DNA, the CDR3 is TGTGCCAGCAGTTACTTTCCGAACACTGAAGCTTTCTTT.

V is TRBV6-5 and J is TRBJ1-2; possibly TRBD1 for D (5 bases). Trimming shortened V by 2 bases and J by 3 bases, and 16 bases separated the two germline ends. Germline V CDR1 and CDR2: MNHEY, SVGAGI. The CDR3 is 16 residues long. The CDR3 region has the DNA TGTGCCAGCAGTTACGGTCAGGGTCTCGGCGACTATGGCTACACCTTC. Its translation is CASSYGQGLGDYGYTF.

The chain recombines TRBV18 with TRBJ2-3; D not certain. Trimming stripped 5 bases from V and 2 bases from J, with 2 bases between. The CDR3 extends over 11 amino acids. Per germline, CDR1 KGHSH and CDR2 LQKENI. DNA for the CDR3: TGTGCCAGCTCATCCACAGATACGCAGTATTTT. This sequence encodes CASSSTDTQYF.

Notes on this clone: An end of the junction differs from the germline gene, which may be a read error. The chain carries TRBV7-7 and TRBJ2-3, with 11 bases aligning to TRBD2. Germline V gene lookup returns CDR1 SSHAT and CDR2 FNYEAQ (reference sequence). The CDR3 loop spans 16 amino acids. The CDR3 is CASSLGRLAGLDTQYF. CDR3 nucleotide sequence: TGTGCTAGCAGCTTAGGGCGACTAGCGGGGCTCGATACGCAGTATTTT.